This note documents a single T cell receptor (beta chain) sequence. Its specificity is not known. Sorted-subset replicate PCRs used 200 ng DNA, some 31,000 T cell genomes. Produced via immunoSEQ multiplex PCR; TCRdb's table is partial and in-frame only. The top ten hold around 0.38% of the sample, which has 1,400,000 or so clones, roughly 98.5% seen once. Naive CD45RA+ and memory CD45RA-negative subsets were split from CD4+ cells. The CDR3 spans 15 residues. Unmatched junction bases numbered 8, after V lost 7 bases and J lost 1 base. Germline V gene lookup returns CDR1 MDHEN and CDR2 SYDVKM. This sample is part of a study of shared clonotypes between healthy human individuals. Study-level findings and limits: Sharing across four donors was seen in around 5.1% of naive CD4 clonotypes. Exclusively blood specimens were collected; tissue repertoires likely differ.

The source material was naive CD4+ T cells sorted from blood. Subset meaning: CD45RA+ positively selected. The chain combines TRBV28 with TRBJ1-1; 8 bases agree with TRBD1. The origin of this receptor is a man aged 25-40 years in good health. CDR3 protein: CASTYLGTGNTEAFF. The CDR3 DNA is TGTGCCAGCACCTACCTCGGGACAGGGAACACTGAAGCTTTCTTT.